The sequence of this T cell receptor beta chain was determined in a study of patients and donors after allogeneic stem cell transplantation (TCRdb year 2020). Library preparation employed RT-PCR. These reads were obtained on a NextSeq 550. TCRdb passed the public sequencing reads through fastp at Q25 and MiXCR, retaining productive beta sequences. Rows matching on CDR3 protein sequence are summarized as one entry with the most common DNA and genes. The sample table lists 110,000 or so distinct CDR3 sequences, less than 45% of them with a count of one. In total, the top ten clones hold roughly 30% of the sample. Only a few counts were recorded for this clonotype. Its antigen target is currently unknown. No base-level quality is on record; no much larger clone is a single base apart. After removal of 4 bases from V and 7 bases from J, the junction retains 11 bases not matched to a gene. Sequences SGHRS (CDR1) and YFSETQ (CDR2) are obtained from the germline V gene. The CDR3, from cysteine to phenylalanine, totals 15 residues. The read is trimmed to its CDR3 DNA, 45 bases read in frame from base 1.

The TCR originated in a human donor who was either an allogeneic HSCT recipient or a stem cell or donor lymphocyte infusion donor (not recorded which). It is not recorded whose cells these are; they may come from a transplant donor. The sequenced sample was blood, either unsorted or a sorted T cell fraction (not recorded which). This chain joins TRBV5-1 to TRBJ1-5; 7 central bases correspond to TRBD1. CDR3 region: CASSATGAQAQPQHF. The DNA reads as follows: TGCGCCAGCAGCGCAACAGGGGCTCAGGCGCAGCCCCAGCATTTT.